The 31 T cell receptor beta chains given below trace back to one sample, sequenced in a study of blood T cell repertoires in COVID-19 (dated by TCRdb to between 2020 and 2021). Receptor libraries were prepared by the immunoSEQ multiplex PCR assay. The table comes from immuneACCESS by way of TCRdb, which keeps in-frame sequences with V and J called. Part of the clones is missing from these tables; in studies checked, under half for an unresolved V gene and the rest for unknown reasons. The sample table lists more than 200,000 clones, around 82% of them with a count of one. About 2.3% of the sample is taken by the ten largest. Sequencing input: peripheral blood. These receptors were taken from a woman aged 40 to 50 with active or convalescent COVID-19.

The chain combines TRBV4-2 with TRBJ2-3; the D gene is possibly TRBD2 (5 bases). The CDR3 loop spans 14 amino acids. With 4 bases removed from V and 0 bases from J, the gap between germline ends came to 8 bases. Germline CDR1 LGHNA, CDR2 YNFKEQ. The CDR3 DNA reads TGTGCCAGCAGCCCCCGGACTAGCACAGATACGCAGTATTTT. Translated: CASSPRTSTDTQYF.

The chain couples TRBV29-1 to TRBJ2-5; 10 bases match TRBD2. Germline CDR1 reads SQVTM; CDR2 reads ANQGSEA. CDR3 size: 13 residues. V was pared by 6 bases and J by 5 bases, with 6 bases of the junction left unmatched. The CDR3: CSVASGSGETQYF. CDR3 nucleotides: TGCAGCGTGGCTAGCGGGAGCGGGGAGACCCAGTACTTC.

This clone occurred once. The junction departs from germline at one end; a sequencing error may be responsible. The genes are TRBV7-7 and TRBJ2-5, with a tentative D call TRBD2 (5 bases). CDR3 length: 16 amino acids. The germline V gene has CDR1 SSHAT and CDR2 FNYEAQ (reference sequence). This CDR3 reads CASSPPSPSGQETQYF. The DNA for the CDR3 is TGTGCTAGCAGCCCACCCAGTCCCAGCGGCCAAGAGACCCAGTACTTC.

With respect to this clone: It is unclear where the CDR3 begins or ends on the DNA, so no DNA is shown, and the CDR3 is as TCRdb lists it. V is TRBV5-6 and J is TRBJ1-4; the table names TRBD1, a call not compared with the DNA. Inclusive of both ends, the CDR3 amounts to 16 amino acids. The germline V gene has CDR1 SGHDT and CDR2 YYEEEE. CDR3 residues: CASSFGAGTGNEKLFF.

V usage is TRBV10-3 and J usage is TRBJ2-3; 8 bases line up with TRBD2. This CDR3 has 16 amino acids. With V trimmed by 1 base and J by 8 bases, 11 bases remained unmatched. The germline CDR1 and CDR2 sequences are ENHRY and SYGVKD. The CDR3 loop reads CAISELESNAGGTQYF. The CDR3 nucleotides are TGTGCCATCAGTGAGTTAGAAAGCAACGCGGGGGGTACGCAGTATTTT.

The chain has TRBV5-3 and TRBJ1-3; tentatively, D is TRBD1 (5 bases). TRBV5-3 is an open reading frame, and its role is uncertain. Between the trimmed V and J ends, which lost 5 bases and 3 bases, there was a span of 9 bases. CDR3 length: 13 residues. The CDR3 reads CARRQGFGNTIYF. The CDR3 nucleotides read TGTGCCAGAAGGCAGGGATTTGGAAACACCATATATTTT.

V usage is TRBV6-2 or TRBV6-3 and J usage is TRBJ2-3, with a tentative D call TRBD1 (7 bases). The germline V gene has CDR1 MNHEY and CDR2 SVGEGT. The ends were cut back, 2 bases at V and 2 bases at J, with 14 bases in the middle. The CDR3 spans 16 residues. CDR3 DNA sequence: TGTGCCAGCAGTTACGGAGGGGGCGATAACACAGATACGCAGTATTTT. Its protein product is CASSYGGGDNTDTQYF.

This sequence joins TRBV28 and TRBJ1-2; no firm D call. V shed 7 bases and J shed 5 bases, with 20 bases lying between them. This CDR3 is built from 15 residues. CDR1 is MDHEN, CDR2 SYDVKM, per germline. CDR3 sequence: CASTPQVSARYGYTF. The CDR3 region has the DNA TGTGCCAGCACCCCGCAGGTGTCTGCAAGATATGGCTACACCTTC.

This chain joins TRBV2 and TRBJ2-5, with 10 bases matching TRBD2. The CDR3 extends over 15 amino acids. V gave up 4 bases and J gave up 1 base; unmatched junction bases: 3. CDR1 and CDR2 from the germline V gene are SNHLY and FYNNEI. Written as DNA, the CDR3 is TGTGCCAGCAGTGGTCTAGCGGGGGCCCAAGAGACCCAGTACTTC. Its translation is CASSGLAGAQETQYF.

The CDR3 DNA follows: TGTGCCAGCTCACCGTCGACAGGGGTTGAAGCTTTCTTT. This codes for CASSPSTGVEAFF. The chain carries TRBV18 and TRBJ1-1; 8 nucleotides agree with TRBD1. The CDR3 is 13 amino acids. Losses at the gene ends were 3 bases for V and 7 bases for J; bases not matched to a gene: 4. Germline V gene data show CDR1 as KGHSH and CDR2 as LQKENI.

The V call is TRBV3-1 (or the pseudogene TRBV3-2), the J call TRBJ2-7, with TRBD1 identical over 10 bases. Germline values: CDR1 LGHDT, CDR2 YNNKEL (reference sequence). The CDR3 runs to 17 residues. With 0 bases clipped from V and 4 bases from J, the junction kept 9 bases outside the gene matches. CDR3 DNA sequence: TGTGCCAGCAGCCAAGATTGGACAGGGGGGCTTGGTTACGAGCAGTACTTC. Translated: CASSQDWTGGLGYEQYF.

The rearrangement uses TRBV30 and TRBJ1-3, with D possibly TRBD1 on 6 matching bases. Germline values: CDR1 GTSNPN, CDR2 SVGIG (reference sequence). CDR3 length: 16 amino acids. V lost 3 bases and J lost 3, with 18 bases in between. The CDR3 is CAWRVRSQGHGNTIYF. The CDR3, as DNA: TGTGCCTGGAGGGTTCGGTCCCAGGGGCATGGAAACACCATATATTTT.

CDR3 in DNA: TGTGCCAGCAGTTTCGGACAGGGGATCCTCGATGAGCAGTTCTTC. Protein sequence: CASSFGQGILDEQFF. The V call is TRBV6-6, the J call TRBJ2-1, with 9 bases fitting TRBD1. Germline CDR1 reads MNHNY; CDR2 reads SVGAGI (reference sequence). After removal of 4 bases from V and 8 bases from J, the junction contained 9 bases not matched to a gene. This CDR3 is built from 15 residues.

The chain recombines TRBV30 with TRBJ2-3; 15 bases align to TRBD2. Germline values: CDR1 GTSNPN, CDR2 SVGIG (reference sequence). Germline trimming cut 6 bases from V and 3 bases from J; bases unmatched to any gene: 13. CDR3 size: 18 residues. CDR3 residues: CACRPPGLAGGRTDTQYF. CDR3 DNA sequence: TGTGCCTGCCGACCCCCGGGACTAGCGGGGGGCAGGACAGATACGCAGTATTTT.

The rearrangement joins TRBV5-1 to TRBJ2-3; TRBD2 matches 11 bases. CDR1 SGHRS and CDR2 YFSETQ come from the germline V gene. The CDR3 runs to 16 residues. Trimming at V came to 4 bases and at J to 6 bases, leaving 10 bases not matched to a gene. The CDR3 loop is CASSGVAGGPWDTQYF. The DNA of the CDR3 is TGCGCCAGCAGCGGGGTAGCGGGGGGGCCATGGGATACGCAGTATTTT.

The CDR3 DNA reads as TGTGCCACCAGTGTAGATATGGTTGACACTGAAGCTTTCTTT. Translating gives CATSVDMVDTEAFF. The gene calls are TRBV24-1 and TRBJ1-1; D gene uncertain. The germline gives CDR1 KGHDR, CDR2 SFDVKD. The V end lost 5 bases, the J end lost 3 bases, and 12 bases lay between the germline ends. CDR3 size: 14 residues.

This clone has just a few counts. CDR3 DNA: TGTGCCAGCACCCCGACAGGGCAAACGACTGAAGCTTTCTTT. Translation gives CASTPTGQTTEAFF. The chain carries TRBV6-5 and TRBJ1-1; 7 bases fit TRBD1. From germline, CDR1 is MNHEY and CDR2 SVGAGI. CDR3 length: 14 amino acids. After removal of 7 bases from V and 5 bases from J, the junction contained 10 bases not matched to a gene.

This clone turned up a few times. The chain couples TRBV7-9 to TRBJ1-2; 7 nucleotides line up with TRBD1. The CDR3 sequence is 15 residues long. Germline values: CDR1 SEHNR, CDR2 FQNEAQ (reference sequence). The ends lost 5 bases at V and 4 bases at J; junction bases unmatched: 10. For the CDR3, the DNA is TGTGCCAGCAGCCCTACAGGGGAGAGTGGCTATGGCTACACCTTC. As protein: CASSPTGESGYGYTF. Looking up the rest from reference TRBV7-9 and TRBJ1-2 gives the full variable domain: DTGVSQNPRHKITKRGQNVTFRCDPISEHNRLYWYRQTLGQGPEFLTYFQNEAQLEKSRLLSDRFSAERPKGSFSTLEIQRTEQGDSAMYLCASSPTGESGYGYTFGSGTRLTVV.

Only one count was recorded for this clone. V and J are TRBV24-1 and TRBJ2-4; 8 nucleotides align to TRBD1. The germline CDR1 and CDR2 sequences are KGHDR and SFDVKD. CDR3 size: 21 residues. The V segment lost 0 bases and the J segment 0 bases; nucleotides outside the gene matches: 15. The chain's CDR3 is CATSDLWFRDRSKIAKNIQYF. CDR3 bases: TGTGCCACCAGTGATTTGTGGTTTCGGGACAGGTCCAAAATAGCCAAAAACATTCAGTACTTC.

This clone has just a few counts. The same CDR3 arises from other DNA sequences in this sample as well. The chain joins TRBV4-1 to TRBJ1-1; D remains unclear. V lost 0 bases and J lost 5, with 4 bases in between. The CDR3 is 12 amino acids. Germline values: CDR1 MGHRA, CDR2 YSYEKL. This CDR3 is CASSQDRTEAFF. Written as DNA, the CDR3 is TGCGCCAGCAGCCAAGATCGGACTGAAGCTTTCTTT.

This clone has a handful of counts. The chain combines TRBV7-8 with TRBJ1-4; D unclear. Trimming took 3 bases from V and 7 from J, leaving 12 bases between them. This CDR3 is 14 amino acids long. In germline, CDR1 is SGHVS, CDR2 FQNEAQ. CDR3 protein: CASSFGDWGEKLFF. DNA of the CDR3: TGTGCCAGCAGCTTCGGGGATTGGGGTGAAAAACTGTTTTTT.

This clone appeared a single time. The chain is built from TRBV4-1 and TRBJ2-1; 10 positions agree with TRBD1. V trimming: 3 bases; J trimming: 0 bases; junction bases outside the gene matches: 8. CDR3 length equals 18 residues. Germline V gene data show CDR1 as MGHRA and CDR2 as YSYEKL. The DNA of the CDR3 is TGCGCCAGCAGCCAGGGACAGGGGTATTTTAGCTCCTACAATGAGCAGTTCTTC. Encoded protein: CASSQGQGYFSSYNEQFF.

The chain links TRBV27 to TRBJ2-1; 9 nucleotides line up with TRBD2. CDR1 MNHEY and CDR2 SMNVEV come from the germline V gene (reference sequence). The CDR3 contains 15 residues. The trim removed 6 bases at V and 3 bases at J, leaving 6 bases unmatched. The CDR3 sequence: CASSPGTSFYNEQFF. As DNA, the CDR3 is TGTGCCAGCAGCCCCGGGACTAGCTTCTACAATGAGCAGTTCTTC.

The chain links TRBV4-2 to TRBJ2-1; D is perhaps TRBD1 (5 bases). This CDR3 comprises 17 residues. Germline lookup yields CDR1 LGHNA and CDR2 YNFKEQ. The V and J ends lost 1 base and 1 base respectively, with 14 bases between them. CDR3 DNA: TGTGCCAGCAGCCAAGTAAGGGGCCGCGATTCCTACAATGAGCAGTTCTTC. Protein sequence: CASSQVRGRDSYNEQFF.

In its sample, this clone was seen once. The rearrangement uses TRBV24-1 and TRBJ1-4; 8 nucleotides line up with TRBD1. The J segment lost 5 bases and the V segment lost 2 bases, leaving 3 bases of the junction unmatched. This CDR3 has 15 residues. Germline V gene sequence: CDR1 KGHDR, CDR2 SFDVKD. The CDR3: CATSDSGTGNEKLFF. CDR3 nucleotide sequence: TGTGCCACCAGTGATTCCGGGACAGGCAATGAAAAACTGTTTTTT.

The chain combines TRBV6-5 with TRBJ1-3, with D unresolved. The V gene's germline CDR1 is MNHEY and CDR2 SVGAGI. V lost 6 bases to trimming and J lost 2 bases, with 14 bases between them. The CDR3 sequence is 15 residues long. The CDR3 loop reads CASSSSERAGNTIYF. The DNA for the CDR3 is TGTGCCAGCAGCTCGTCCGAACGCGCTGGAAACACCATATATTTT.

This chain links TRBV11-3 with TRBJ1-2, with 9 bases lining up with TRBD1. This CDR3 is 16 amino acids long. With V trimmed by 5 bases and J by 3 bases, 10 bases remained unmatched. The V gene's germline CDR1 is SGHNT and CDR2 YENEEA. CDR3 bases: TGTGCCAGCAGCAAAGAGGGAAGACAGGGGGACTATGGCTACACCTTC. Its translation is CASSKEGRQGDYGYTF.

The chain couples TRBV6-5 to TRBJ2-2; the match to TRBD1 covers 9 bases. Looked up from germline, CDR1 is MNHEY and CDR2 is SVGAGI. CDR3 length: 15 amino acids. V was pared by 6 bases and J by 0 bases, with 2 bases of the junction left unmatched. This chain's CDR3 is CASSRQGANTGELFF. The CDR3 nucleotides are TGTGCCAGCAGCAGACAGGGGGCGAACACCGGGGAGCTGTTTTTT.

This clone was found once. The chain has TRBV28 and TRBJ1-4, with D possibly being TRBD1 (5 bases). Germline V gene data show CDR1 as MDHEN and CDR2 as SYDVKM. The CDR3 totals 15 residues. V was clipped by 4 bases and J by 8 bases, with 17 bases between them. The CDR3 sequence: CASSSRGRVGEKLFF. The CDR3 nucleotides read TGTGCCAGCAGTTCTCGGGGGAGGGTTGGAGAAAAACTGTTTTTT.

The chain joins TRBV5-6 to TRBJ1-5; 9 positions match TRBD1. CDR1 SGHDT and CDR2 YYEEEE come from the germline V gene. J lost 3 bases, V lost 4 bases, and 8 bases had no gene match. The CDR3 covers 16 residues. Here the CDR3 reads CASSQRDRADNQPQHF. CDR3 coding DNA: TGTGCCAGCAGCCAAAGGGACAGGGCGGACAATCAGCCCCAGCATTTT.

This chain connects TRBV5-1 to TRBJ2-1; 15 nucleotides match TRBD2. The germline V gene encodes CDR1 SGHRS and CDR2 YFSETQ. The V and J ends lost 4 bases and 6 bases, in that order; junction bases with no gene match: 5. The CDR3 spans 16 residues. This chain's CDR3 is CASSTGLAGGLNEQFF. CDR3 coding DNA: TGCGCCAGCAGCACCGGACTAGCGGGAGGGCTCAATGAGCAGTTCTTC. Looking up the rest from reference TRBV5-1 and TRBJ2-1 gives the full variable domain: KAGVTQTPRYLIKTRGQQVTLSCSPISGHRSVSWYQQTPGQGLQFLFEYFSETQRNKGNFPGRFSGRQFSNSRSEMNVSTLELGDSALYLCASSTGLAGGLNEQFFGPGTRLTVL.